Detailed here is one T cell receptor beta chain. Its target is unknown. A read error may account for a junction end that differs from germline. The CDR3 extends over 15 amino acids. The germline gives CDR1 SGHTA, CDR2 FQGTGA. The sample comes from a study of identifying expanded T cells in peripheral blood. General study findings and limits: Differentially abundant clones: around 1.2 between replicates, 16.4 at about 13 days, approximately 18 at four.

Clones were read by immunoSEQ multiplex PCR, and TCRdb kept only the in-frame ones, dropping some. The sample includes approximately 100,000 clones, 88% of them seen just once. The sample was blood. This clonotype originated in a person aged 18 to 70 in good health. The V gene is TRBV7-3, the J gene TRBJ2-1; D may be TRBD1 (5 bases). The CDR3 sequence: CAGSADINSYNEQFF. The CDR3 nucleotides read TGTGCCGGCAGCGCGGACATCAACTCCTACAATGAGCAGTTCTTC.